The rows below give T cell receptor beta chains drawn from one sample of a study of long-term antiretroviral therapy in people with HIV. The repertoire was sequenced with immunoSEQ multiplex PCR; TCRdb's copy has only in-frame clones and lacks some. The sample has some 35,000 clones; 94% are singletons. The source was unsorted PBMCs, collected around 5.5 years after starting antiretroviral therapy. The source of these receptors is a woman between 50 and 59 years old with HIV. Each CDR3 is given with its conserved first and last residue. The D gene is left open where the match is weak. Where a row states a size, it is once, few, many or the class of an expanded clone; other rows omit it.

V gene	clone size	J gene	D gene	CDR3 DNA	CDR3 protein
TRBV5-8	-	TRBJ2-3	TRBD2	TGTGCCAGCAGCTTGGCTCGTCTTAGCGGGTACACAGATACGCAGTATTTT	CASSLARLSGYTDTQYF
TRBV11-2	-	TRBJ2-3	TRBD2	TGTGCCAGCAGCTTAGGGGGGGGTTCAGATACGCAGTATTTT	CASSLGGGSDTQYF
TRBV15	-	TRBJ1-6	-	TGTGCCACCAGTATAGCCGTACATAATTCACCCCTCCACTTT	CATSIAVHNSPLHF
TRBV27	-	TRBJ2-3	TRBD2	TGTGCCAGCGGAGCTAGCGGGAGCACAGATACGCAGTATTTT	CASGASGSTDTQYF
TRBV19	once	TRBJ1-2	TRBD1	TGTGCCCCGCGGGACAGCATGGACACCTTC	CAPRDSMDTF
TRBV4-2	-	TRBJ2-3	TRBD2	TGTGCCAGCAGCCAAGATTCTAAGCGGGGGTCAGATACGCAGTATTTT	CASSQDSKRGSDTQYF
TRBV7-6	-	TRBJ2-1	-	TGTGCCAGCAGCTTAGGGGCCGGGACCAATGAGCAGTTCTTC	CASSLGAGTNEQFF
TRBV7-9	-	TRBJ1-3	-	TGTGCCAGCAGCTCAGGTTCCTTCTCTGGAAACACCATATATTTT	CASSSGSFSGNTIYF
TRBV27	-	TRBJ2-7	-	TGTGCCAGCAGTTTTTCGAGTGCCTACGAGCAGTACTTC	CASSFSSAYEQYF
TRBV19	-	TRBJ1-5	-	TGTGCCAGTAGTATAGAACGTGACAAGCCCCAGCATTTT	CASSIERDKPQHF
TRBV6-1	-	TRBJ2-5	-	TGTGCCAGCAGGAGGGCAAGGGCGGAGACCCAGTACTTC	CASRRARAETQYF
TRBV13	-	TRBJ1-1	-	TGTGCCAGCAGCTTTATTCCGGACACAAACACTGAAGCTTTCTTT	CASSFIPDTNTEAFF
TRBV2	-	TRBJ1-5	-	TGTGCCAGCAGAGGGGAGAGCAATCAGCCCCAGCATTTT	CASRGESNQPQHF
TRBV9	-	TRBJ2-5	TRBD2	TGTGCCAGCAGTTATAGCGGGACGTACCAAGAGACCCAGTACTTC	CASSYSGTYQETQYF
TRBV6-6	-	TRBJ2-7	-	TGTGCCAGCAGTTATTCCGACCGCCCCTACGAGCAGTACTTC	CASSYSDRPYEQYF
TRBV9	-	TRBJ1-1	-	TGTGCCAGCAGCGTAGCACGAAACACTGAAGCTTTCTTT	CASSVARNTEAFF
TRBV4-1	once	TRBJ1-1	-	TGCGCCAGCAGCCGTTCACCGGGACAAGCTTTCTTT	CASSRSPGQAFF
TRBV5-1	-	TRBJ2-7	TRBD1	TGCGCCAGCAGCTGGGGACAGGGGTCGGGAACCTACGAGCAGTACTTC	CASSWGQGSGTYEQYF
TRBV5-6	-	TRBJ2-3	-	TGTGCCAGCAGCTTGCTGGGAACAGATACGCAGTATTTT	CASSLLGTDTQYF
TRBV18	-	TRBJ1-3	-	TGTGCCAGCTCACCAATAGGGGTGAACTCTGGAAACACCATATATTTT	CASSPIGVNSGNTIYF
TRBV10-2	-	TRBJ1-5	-	TGCGCCAGCAGTGAGTCCACCGCCTATCAGCCCCAGCATTTT	CASSESTAYQPQHF
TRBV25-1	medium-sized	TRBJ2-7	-	TGTGCCAGCAGTGGGCCTCTTTGGTACGAGCAGTACTTC	CASSGPLWYEQYF
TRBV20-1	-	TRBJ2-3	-	TGCAGTGCTAGTTCCGTTGATACGCAGTATTTT	CSASSVDTQYF
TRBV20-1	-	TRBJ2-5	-	TGCGTTGGACAGAATCAAGAGACCCAGTACTTC	CVGQNQETQYF
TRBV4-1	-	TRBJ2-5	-	TGCGCCAGCAGCCAAGGAGTTTCGGGAGAAGAGACCCAGTACTTC	CASSQGVSGEETQYF
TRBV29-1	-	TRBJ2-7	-	TGCAGCGTTCTGATGGGCGAGCAGTACTTC	CSVLMGEQYF
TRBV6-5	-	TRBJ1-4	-	TGTGCCAGCAAACGGGACGTTAATGAAAAACTGTTTTTT	CASKRDVNEKLFF
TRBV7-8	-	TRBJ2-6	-	TGTGCCAGCAGCTTACGGGTCAACGCTGGGGCCAACGTCCTGACTTTC	CASSLRVNAGANVLTF
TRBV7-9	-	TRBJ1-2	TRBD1	TGTGCCAGCAGCGCAGGGGGCGGCTATGGCTACACCTTC	CASSAGGGYGYTF
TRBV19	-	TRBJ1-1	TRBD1	TGTGCCAGTAGACGTATTACAGGGGCCATGAACACTGAAGCTTTCTTT	CASRRITGAMNTEAFF
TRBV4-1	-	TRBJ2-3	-	TGCGCCAGCAGCCAAGAAGGAGGGGGGGACCCTAGCACAGATACGCAGTATTTT	CASSQEGGGDPSTDTQYF
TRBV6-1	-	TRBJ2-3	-	TGTGCCAGCAGTGAATCTTGGGGTACTGATACGCAGTATTTT	CASSESWGTDTQYF
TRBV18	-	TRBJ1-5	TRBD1	TGTGCCAGCTCACCCAGTAGGGACAGGGGGATCATGGCCCAGCATTTT	CASSPSRDRGIMAQHF
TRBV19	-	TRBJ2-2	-	TGTGCCAGCCGCCCCGGGGCCCCTACGAACACCGGGGAGCTGTTTTTT	CASRPGAPTNTGELFF
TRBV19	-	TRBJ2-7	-	TGTGCCAGTAGTATACGTCAGACAGTGGCCCGGATCGACGAGCAGTACTTC	CASSIRQTVARIDEQYF
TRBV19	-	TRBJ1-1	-	TGTGCCAGTAGTATTAACGGAGGAACTGAAGCTTTCTTT	CASSINGGTEAFF
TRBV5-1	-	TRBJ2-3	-	TGCGCCAGCAGCTCGACGGAATCTAGCACAGATACGCAGTATTTT	CASSSTESSTDTQYF
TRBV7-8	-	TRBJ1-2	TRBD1	TGTGCCAGCAGCTTAGAACAGGGGACTTATGGCTACACCTTC	CASSLEQGTYGYTF
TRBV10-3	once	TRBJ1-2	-	TGTGCCATCAGTGATCAGGGGTCGTATGGCTACACCTTC	CAISDQGSYGYTF
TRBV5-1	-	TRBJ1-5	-	TGCGCCAGCAGCTTGGATCCAGGGGACAATCAGCCCCAGCATTTT	CASSLDPGDNQPQHF